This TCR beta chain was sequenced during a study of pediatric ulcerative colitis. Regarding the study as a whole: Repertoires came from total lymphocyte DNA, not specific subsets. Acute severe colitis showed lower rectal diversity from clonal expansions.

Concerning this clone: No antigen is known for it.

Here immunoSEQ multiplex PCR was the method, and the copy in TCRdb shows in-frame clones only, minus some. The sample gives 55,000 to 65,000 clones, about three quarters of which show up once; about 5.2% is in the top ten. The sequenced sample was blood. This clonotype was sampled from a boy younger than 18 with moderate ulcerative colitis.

CDR3 residues: CASSLQQGWVYGYTF. In DNA, the CDR3 is TGTGCCAGCAGCTTGCAGCAGGGGTGGGTGTATGGCTACACCTTC. The chain couples TRBV5-4 to TRBJ1-2, with a weak D call TRBD1 (6 bases). V dropped 1 base and J dropped 5 bases, with 15 bases sitting between them. The germline V gene encodes CDR1 SGHNT and CDR2 YYREEE (reference sequence). CDR3 size: 15 residues.